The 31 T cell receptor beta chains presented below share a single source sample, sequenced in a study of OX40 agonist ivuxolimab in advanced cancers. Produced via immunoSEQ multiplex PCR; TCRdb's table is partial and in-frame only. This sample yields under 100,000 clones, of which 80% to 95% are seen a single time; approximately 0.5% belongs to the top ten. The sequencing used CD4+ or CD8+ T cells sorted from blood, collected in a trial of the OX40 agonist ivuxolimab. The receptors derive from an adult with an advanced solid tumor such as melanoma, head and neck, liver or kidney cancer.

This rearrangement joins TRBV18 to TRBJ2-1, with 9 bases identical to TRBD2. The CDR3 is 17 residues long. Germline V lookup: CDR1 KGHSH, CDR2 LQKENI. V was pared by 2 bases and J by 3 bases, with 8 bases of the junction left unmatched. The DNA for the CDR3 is TGTGCCAGCTCACCATCTCGGCGGGAGGGAGACTACAATGAGCAGTTCTTC. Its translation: CASSPSRREGDYNEQFF.

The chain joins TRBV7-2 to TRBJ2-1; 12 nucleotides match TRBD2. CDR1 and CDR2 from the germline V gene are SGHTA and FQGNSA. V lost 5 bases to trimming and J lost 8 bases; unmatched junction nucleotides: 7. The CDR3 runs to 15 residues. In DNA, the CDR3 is TGTGCCAGCAGCCCTACTAGCGGGAGGAGGGATGAGCAGTTCTTC. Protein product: CASSPTSGRRDEQFF.

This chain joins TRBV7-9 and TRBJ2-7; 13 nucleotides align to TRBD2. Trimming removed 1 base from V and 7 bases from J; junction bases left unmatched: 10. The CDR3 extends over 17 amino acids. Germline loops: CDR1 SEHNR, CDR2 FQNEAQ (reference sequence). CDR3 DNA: TGTGCCAGCAGCTTAGTGGAGACTAGCGGGAGGTCACGGGAGCAGTACTTC. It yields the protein CASSLVETSGRSREQYF. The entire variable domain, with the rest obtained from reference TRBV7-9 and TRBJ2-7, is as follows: DTGVSQNPRHKITKRGQNVTFRCDPISEHNRLYWYRQTLGQGPEFLTYFQNEAQLEKSRLLSDRFSAERPKGSFSTLEIQRTEQGDSAMYLCASSLVETSGRSREQYFGPGTRLTVT.

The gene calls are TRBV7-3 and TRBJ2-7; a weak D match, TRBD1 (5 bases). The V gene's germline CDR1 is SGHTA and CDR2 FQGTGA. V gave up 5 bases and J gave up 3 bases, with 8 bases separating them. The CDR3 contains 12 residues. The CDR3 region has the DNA TGTGCCAGCAGCGGGGCTGTCTACGAGCAGTACTTC. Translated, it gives CASSGAVYEQYF.

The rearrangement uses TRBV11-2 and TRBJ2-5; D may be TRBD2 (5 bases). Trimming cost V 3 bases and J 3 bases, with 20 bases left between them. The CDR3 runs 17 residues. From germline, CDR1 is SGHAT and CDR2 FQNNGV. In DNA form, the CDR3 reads TGTGCCAGCAGCTTGAAGCGGAGGCAGGATATTAAAGAGACCCAGTACTTC. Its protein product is CASSLKRRQDIKETQYF.

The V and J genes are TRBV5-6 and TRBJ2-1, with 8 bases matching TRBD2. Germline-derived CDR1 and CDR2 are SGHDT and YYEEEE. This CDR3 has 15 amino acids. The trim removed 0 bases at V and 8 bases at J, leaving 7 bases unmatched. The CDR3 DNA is TGTGCCAGCAGCTTGGATGGAGCGGGAGCCCATGAGCAGTTCTTC. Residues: CASSLDGAGAHEQFF.

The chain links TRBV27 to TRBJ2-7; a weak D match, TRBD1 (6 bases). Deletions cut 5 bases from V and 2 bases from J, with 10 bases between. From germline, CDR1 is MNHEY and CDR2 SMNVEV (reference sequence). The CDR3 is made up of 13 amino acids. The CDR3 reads CASSTHRAYEQYF. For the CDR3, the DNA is TGTGCCAGCAGTACGCACAGGGCCTACGAGCAGTACTTC.

The CDR3 region is CASSQGQGSGRETQYF. As DNA, the CDR3 is TGCGCCAGCAGCCAGGGTCAGGGTAGCGGGAGAGAGACCCAGTACTTC. The chain carries TRBV4-1 and TRBJ2-5; 9 bases are shared with TRBD2. Germline CDR1 MGHRA, CDR2 YSYEKL. The CDR3 runs to 16 residues. The V segment lost 3 bases and the J segment 4 bases; nucleotides outside the gene matches: 9.

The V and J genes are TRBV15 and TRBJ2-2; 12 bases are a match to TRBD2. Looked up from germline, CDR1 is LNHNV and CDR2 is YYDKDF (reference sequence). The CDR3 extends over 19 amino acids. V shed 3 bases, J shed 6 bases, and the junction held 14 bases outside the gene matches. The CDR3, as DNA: TGTGCCACCAGCAGGGGACTAGCGGGTCCGGGAGGTGGAGCCGGGGAGCTGTTTTTT. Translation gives CATSRGLAGPGGGAGELFF. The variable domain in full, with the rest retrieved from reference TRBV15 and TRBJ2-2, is DAMVIQNPRYQVTQFGKPVTLSCSQTLNHNVMYWYQQKSSQAPKLLFHYYDKDFNNEADTPDNFQSRRPNTSFCFLDIRSPGLGDTAMYLCATSRGLAGPGGGAGELFFGEGSRLTVL.

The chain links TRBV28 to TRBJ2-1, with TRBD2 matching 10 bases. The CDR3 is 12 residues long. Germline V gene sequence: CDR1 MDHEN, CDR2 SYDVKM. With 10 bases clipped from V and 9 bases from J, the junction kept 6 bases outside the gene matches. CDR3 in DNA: TGTGCCACCATTAGCGGGAGGCTTGAGCAGTTCTTC. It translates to CATISGRLEQFF.

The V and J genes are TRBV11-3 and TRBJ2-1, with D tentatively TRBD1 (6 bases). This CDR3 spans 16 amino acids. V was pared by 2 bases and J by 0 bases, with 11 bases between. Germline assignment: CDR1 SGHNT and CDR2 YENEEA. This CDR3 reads CASSLYGGSSYNEQFF. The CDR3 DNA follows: TGTGCCAGCAGCTTATATGGGGGCAGCTCCTACAATGAGCAGTTCTTC. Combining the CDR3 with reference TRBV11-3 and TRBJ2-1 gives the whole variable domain EAGVVQSPRYKIIEKKQPVAFWCNPISGHNTLYWYLQNLGQGPELLIRYENEEAVDDSQLPKDRFSAERLKGVDSTLKIQPAELGDSAVYLCASSLYGGSSYNEQFFGPGTRLTVL.

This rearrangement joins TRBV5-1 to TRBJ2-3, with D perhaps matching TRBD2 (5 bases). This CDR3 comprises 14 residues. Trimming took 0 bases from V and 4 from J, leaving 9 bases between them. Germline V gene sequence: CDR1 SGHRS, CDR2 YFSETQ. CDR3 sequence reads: CASSLGFGADTQYF. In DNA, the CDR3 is TGCGCCAGCAGCTTGGGGTTCGGGGCAGATACGCAGTATTTT.

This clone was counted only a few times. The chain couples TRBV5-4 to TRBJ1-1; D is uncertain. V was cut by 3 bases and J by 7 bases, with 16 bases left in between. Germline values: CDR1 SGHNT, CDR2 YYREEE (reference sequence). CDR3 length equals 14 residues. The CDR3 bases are TGTGCCAGCAGCTCGACAATGTCAGAGAATGAAGCTTTCTTT. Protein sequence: CASSSTMSENEAFF.

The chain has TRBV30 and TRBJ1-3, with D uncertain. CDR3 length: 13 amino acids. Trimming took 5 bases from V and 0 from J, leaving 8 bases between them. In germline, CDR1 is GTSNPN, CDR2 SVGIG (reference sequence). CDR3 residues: CAWALDSGNTIYF. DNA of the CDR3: TGTGCCTGGGCCTTGGACTCTGGAAACACCATATATTTT.

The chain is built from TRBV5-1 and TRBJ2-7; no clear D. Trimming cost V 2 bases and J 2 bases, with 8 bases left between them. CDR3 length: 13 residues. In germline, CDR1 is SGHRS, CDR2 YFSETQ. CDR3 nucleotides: TGCGCCAGCAGCTTCGAAGCTGCCTACGAGCAGTACTTC. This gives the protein CASSFEAAYEQYF. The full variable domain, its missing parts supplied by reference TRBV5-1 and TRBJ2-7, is KAGVTQTPRYLIKTRGQQVTLSCSPISGHRSVSWYQQTPGQGLQFLFEYFSETQRNKGNFPGRFSGRQFSNSRSEMNVSTLELGDSALYLCASSFEAAYEQYFGPGTRLTVT.

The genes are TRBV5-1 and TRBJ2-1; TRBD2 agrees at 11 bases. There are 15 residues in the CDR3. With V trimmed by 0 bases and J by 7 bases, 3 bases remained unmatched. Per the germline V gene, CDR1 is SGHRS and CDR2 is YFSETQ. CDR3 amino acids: CASSLALAGVNEQFF. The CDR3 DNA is TGCGCCAGCAGCTTGGCACTAGCGGGAGTAAATGAGCAGTTCTTC.

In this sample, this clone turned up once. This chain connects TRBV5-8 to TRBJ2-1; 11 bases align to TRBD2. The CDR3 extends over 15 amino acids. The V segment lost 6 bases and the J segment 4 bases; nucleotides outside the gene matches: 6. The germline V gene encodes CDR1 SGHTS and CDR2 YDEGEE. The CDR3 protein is CASTGTSGAYNEQFF. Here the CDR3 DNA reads TGTGCCAGCACCGGGACTAGCGGAGCTTACAATGAGCAGTTCTTC.

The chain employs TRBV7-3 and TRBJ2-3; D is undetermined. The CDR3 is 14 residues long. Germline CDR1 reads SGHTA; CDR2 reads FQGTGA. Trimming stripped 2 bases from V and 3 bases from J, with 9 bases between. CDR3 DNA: TGTGCCAGCAGCTTACTGGGTTCAACAGATACGCAGTATTTT. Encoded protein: CASSLLGSTDTQYF.

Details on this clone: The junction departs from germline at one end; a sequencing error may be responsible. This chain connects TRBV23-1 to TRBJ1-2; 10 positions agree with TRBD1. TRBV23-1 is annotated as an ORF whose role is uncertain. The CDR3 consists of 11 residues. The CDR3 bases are TGCGCCAGCACCCCGACAGGGGGCTTACCCTTC. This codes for CASTPTGGLPF.

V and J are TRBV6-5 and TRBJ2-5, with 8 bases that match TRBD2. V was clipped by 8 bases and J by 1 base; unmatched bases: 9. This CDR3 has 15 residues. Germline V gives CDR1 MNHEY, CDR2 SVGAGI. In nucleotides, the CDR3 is TGTGCCAGCGGCTCGATGAGCGGGGGCCAAGAGACCCAGTACTTC. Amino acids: CASGSMSGGQETQYF.

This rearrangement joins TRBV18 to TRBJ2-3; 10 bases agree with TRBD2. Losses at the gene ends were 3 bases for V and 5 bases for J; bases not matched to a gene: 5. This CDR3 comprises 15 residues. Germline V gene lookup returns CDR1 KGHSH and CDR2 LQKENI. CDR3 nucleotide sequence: TGTGCCAGCTCACCCCTAGCGGGAGCCGGAGATACGCAGTATTTT. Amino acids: CASSPLAGAGDTQYF.

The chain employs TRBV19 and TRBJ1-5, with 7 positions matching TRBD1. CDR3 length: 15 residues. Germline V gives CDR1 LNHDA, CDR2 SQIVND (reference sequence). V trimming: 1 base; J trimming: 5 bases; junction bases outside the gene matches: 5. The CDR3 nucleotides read TGTGCCAGTAGTATAGGGACAGGTTTCGATCAGCCCCAGCATTTT. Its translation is CASSIGTGFDQPQHF.

The CDR3 DNA reads as TGTGCCAGCAGTGGTCGGACTAGACGAGAGCAGTTCTTC. This translates into CASSGRTRREQFF. The V call is TRBV6-1, the J call TRBJ2-1, with 7 bases aligning to TRBD2. V trimming: 4 bases; J trimming: 10 bases; junction bases outside the gene matches: 7. Germline V gives CDR1 MNHNS, CDR2 SASEGT. The length of the CDR3 is 13 residues.

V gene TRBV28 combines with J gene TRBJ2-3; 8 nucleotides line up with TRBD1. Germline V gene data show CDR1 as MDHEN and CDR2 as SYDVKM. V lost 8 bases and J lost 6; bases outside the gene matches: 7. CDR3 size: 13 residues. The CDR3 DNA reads TGTGCCAGCCACCTACAGGGGGTGGATACGCAGTATTTT. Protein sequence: CASHLQGVDTQYF.

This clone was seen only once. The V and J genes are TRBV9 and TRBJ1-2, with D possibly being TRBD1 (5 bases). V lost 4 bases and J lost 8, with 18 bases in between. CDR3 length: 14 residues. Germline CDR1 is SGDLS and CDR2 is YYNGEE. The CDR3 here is CASSPTGPGDGYTF. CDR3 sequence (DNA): TGTGCCAGCAGCCCCACCGGCCCCGGGGACGGCTACACCTTC.

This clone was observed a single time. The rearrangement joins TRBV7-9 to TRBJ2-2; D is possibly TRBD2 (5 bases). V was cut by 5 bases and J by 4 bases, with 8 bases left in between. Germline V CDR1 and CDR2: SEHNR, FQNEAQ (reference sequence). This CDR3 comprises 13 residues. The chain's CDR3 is CASSLGGTGELFF. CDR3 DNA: TGTGCCAGCAGCCTAGGAGGCACCGGGGAGCTGTTTTTT.

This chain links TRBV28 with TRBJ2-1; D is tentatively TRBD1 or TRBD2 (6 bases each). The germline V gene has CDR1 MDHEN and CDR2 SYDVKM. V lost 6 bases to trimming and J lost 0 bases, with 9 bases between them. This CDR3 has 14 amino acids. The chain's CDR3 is CASRGGGSYNEQFF. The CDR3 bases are TGTGCCAGCAGAGGAGGGGGCTCCTACAATGAGCAGTTCTTC.

The CDR3 protein is CASGLVQAGASAGELFF. CDR3 coding DNA: TGTGCTAGTGGTTTGGTCCAGGCAGGGGCTTCCGCCGGGGAGCTGTTTTTT. This rearrangement joins TRBV12-5 to TRBJ2-2, with D tentatively TRBD1 (6 bases). V was shortened by 0 bases and J by 6 bases, with 17 bases between the two germline ends. Germline assignment: CDR1 LGHNT and CDR2 FRNRAP. The CDR3 is 17 residues long.

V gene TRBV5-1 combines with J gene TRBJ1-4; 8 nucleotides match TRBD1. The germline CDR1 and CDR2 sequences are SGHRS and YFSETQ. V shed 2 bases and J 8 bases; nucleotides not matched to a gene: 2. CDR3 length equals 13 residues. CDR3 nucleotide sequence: TGCGCCAGCAGCTTACGGACAGGGGAAAAACTGTTTTTT. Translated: CASSLRTGEKLFF.

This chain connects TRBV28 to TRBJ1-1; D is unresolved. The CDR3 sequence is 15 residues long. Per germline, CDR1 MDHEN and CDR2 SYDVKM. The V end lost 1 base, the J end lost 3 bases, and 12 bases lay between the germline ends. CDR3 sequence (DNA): TGTGCCAGCAGTTTATTACTCGGGGTCGACACTGAAGCTTTCTTT. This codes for CASSLLLGVDTEAFF.

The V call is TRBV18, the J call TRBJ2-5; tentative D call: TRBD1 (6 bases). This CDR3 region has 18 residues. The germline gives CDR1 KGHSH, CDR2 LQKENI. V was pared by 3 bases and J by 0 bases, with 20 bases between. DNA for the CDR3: TGTGCCAGCTCACCCGACCCCTCAGGGGACCTGTACCAAGAGACCCAGTACTTC. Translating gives CASSPDPSGDLYQETQYF.